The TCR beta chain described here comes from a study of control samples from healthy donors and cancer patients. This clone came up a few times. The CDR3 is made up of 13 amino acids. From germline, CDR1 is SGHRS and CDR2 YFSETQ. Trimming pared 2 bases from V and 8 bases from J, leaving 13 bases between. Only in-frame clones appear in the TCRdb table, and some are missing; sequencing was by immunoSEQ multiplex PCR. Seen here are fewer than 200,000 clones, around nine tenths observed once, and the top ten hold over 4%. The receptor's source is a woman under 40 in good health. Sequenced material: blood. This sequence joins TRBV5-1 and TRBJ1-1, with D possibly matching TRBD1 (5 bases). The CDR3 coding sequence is TGCGCCAGCAGCTTTGCGGCAGGGCGAGAAGCTTTCTTT. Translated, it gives CASSFAAGREAFF. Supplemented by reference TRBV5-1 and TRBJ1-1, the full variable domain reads KAGVTQTPRYLIKTRGQQVTLSCSPISGHRSVSWYQQTPGQGLQFLFEYFSETQRNKGNFPGRFSGRQFSNSRSEMNVSTLELGDSALYLCASSFAAGREAFFGQGTRLTVV.